This TCR beta chain stems from a study of CD8 T cells in ankylosing spondylitis. Deletions cut 0 bases from V and 5 bases from J, with 10 bases between. The CDR3 has 14 amino acids. In germline, CDR1 is DFQATT, CDR2 SNEGSKA (reference sequence). This clonotype was seen repeatedly, ten times or more. TCRdb itself ran the 5' RACE reads through MiXCR, one entry per CDR3 protein. The sample shows some 270,000 distinct CDR3 sequences, about 30% of them seen only once. V gene TRBV20-1 combines with J gene TRBJ2-2, with a tentative D call TRBD2 (5 bases). The TCR sequence derives from a male donor with ankylosing spondylitis or in good health (not recorded which). Sample: blood, either unsorted or a sorted T cell fraction (not recorded which). CDR3 nucleotide sequence: TGCAGTGCTAGAGATATGAGGAGGACCGGGGAGCTGTTTTTT. As protein: CSARDMRRTGELFF.